Reported below is one T cell receptor beta chain. The antigen is not known. The V and J ends lost 1 base and 12 bases, in that order; junction bases with no gene match: 9. Germline-derived CDR1 and CDR2 are SGHRS and YFSETQ. The CDR3 sequence is 14 residues long. These data come from a study of OX40 agonist ivuxolimab in advanced cancers. Study-level information: Three patients, one with hepatocellular carcinoma and two with cutaneous melanoma, responded partially. Study-level findings and limits: Expanded clones tended on average to be more numerous among CD8+ T cells than CD4+.

Sequenced by immunoSEQ multiplex PCR; TCRdb stores in-frame clones only, minus some. The sample consists of roughly 80,000 clones, 89% of them appearing once. The receptor comes from an adult with an advanced solid tumor such as melanoma, head and neck, liver or kidney cancer. The chain combines TRBV5-1 with TRBJ1-2; 10 bases line up with TRBD1. Here the sequenced sample was CD4+ or CD8+ T cells sorted from blood, taken in a trial of the OX40 agonist ivuxolimab. The CDR3 protein is CASSLMGQGNVDTF. In DNA, the CDR3 is TGCGCCAGCAGCTTGATGGGACAGGGGAATGTCGACACCTTC.